Described below is a single T cell receptor beta chain sequence and its context. What it recognizes is unknown. The data were taken from a study of vaccination and CD4 T cells after COVID-19. For the study at large: Post-COVID samples had a sampling time that fell a median approximately 93 days after diagnosis (range 35 to 161). Cellular stimulation was performed using overlapping spike peptides derived from SARS-CoV-2, HCoV-NL63, HCoV-OC43 and HCoV-229E.

Treatment: approximately nine-day PBMC culture with coronavirus spike peptide pools or control peptides (ViraFEST assay). An Oncomine TCR Beta short-read assay was used to sequence the DNA from cultured CD4+ T cells. Via MiXCR, TCRdb re-called the PCR reads, giving one row per CDR3 protein. This table holds about 19,000 distinct CDR3 sequences, more than 20% found once. Regarding the study as a whole: Convalescent patients were relatively few, and early post-infection timepoints were missing. SARS-CoV-2-reactive clonotype medians increased from roughly 21 to 40, not significantly.

V dropped 4 bases and J dropped 6; count of bases not matched to a gene: 9. The CDR3 totals 15 residues. The receptor was derived from a human donor with COVID-19. Sequencing was performed on cultured CD4+ T cells from blood. The gene calls are TRBV12-3 or TRBV12-4 and TRBJ2-7, with 10 positions matching TRBD1. In nucleotides, the CDR3 is TGTGCCAGCAGTTCCGGGACAGGGGACTTAGGCGAGCAGTACTTC. This encodes CASSSGTGDLGEQYF.